This record covers a single T cell receptor beta chain. Antigen unknown. These data are taken from a study of shared clonotypes between healthy human individuals. Study observations and caveats: Clonotype sharing among donors was expected to depend on sequencing depth.

The V gene lost 0 bases and the J gene lost 10 bases, with 8 bases spanning the gap. CDR3 length: 12 amino acids. CDR1 SGHRS and CDR2 YFSETQ come from the germline V gene. Over several immunoSEQ plates, each subset's genomic DNA was distributed in even portions. Clones were read by immunoSEQ multiplex PCR, and TCRdb kept only the in-frame ones, dropping some. The sample lists about 2.3 million clones, about nine tenths occurring once. The sequence was obtained from a man aged 18 to 30 in good health. Some clones in this sample may be carry-over from other donors' samples. The chain links TRBV5-1 to TRBJ2-1; D gene uncertain. The sequenced sample was naive CD4+ T cells from PBMCs. The sample's subset: CD45RA+ positively selected. As DNA, the CDR3 is TGCGCCAGCAGCTTGGCCTTGGGGGAGCAGTTCTTC. Translating gives CASSLALGEQFF.